The 14 T cell receptor beta chains below come from one sample, sequenced in a study of T-cell reconstitution after alpha-beta-depleted transplantation in children (dated by TCRdb to between 2015 and 2016). Libraries were built with PCR. TCRdb shows the sequencer as Illumina HiSeq 2500. To normalize quantification of the TCRbeta repertoire, the TCR libraries were built with molecular barcoding that relied on unique molecular identifiers. TCRdb passed the public sequencing reads through fastp at Q25 and MiXCR, retaining productive beta sequences. Here each entry gathers all rows of one CDR3 protein and keeps the most common genes and DNA. This sample is represented by just over 950,000 distinct CDR3 sequences; 25% to 30% of them were singletons. Roughly 30% of the sample rests with the top ten. In light of the paper, this sample's treatment or condition label describes: allogeneic hematopoietic cell transplantation with graft depleted of TCRalphabeta T cells and CD19 B cells.

Sequenced here: PBMCs, mostly from graft donor cells, sampled 360 days after TCRalphabeta/CD19-depleted stem cell transplant. The receptors were gathered from a boy less than two years old who had a stem cell transplant for SCID, so the T cells may come from the graft donor.

There are a few counts of this clonotype. This sequence joins TRBV5-1 and TRBJ2-1, with 7 positions matching TRBD1. The CDR3 covers 14 residues. The V and J ends lost 7 bases and 2 bases, in that order; junction bases with no gene match: 6. CDR1 is SGHRS, CDR2 YFSETQ, per germline. CDR3 protein: CASGRTGPYNEQFF. In nucleotides, the CDR3 is TGCGCCAGCGGCCGGACAGGACCCTACAATGAGCAGTTCTTC.

This clonotype was counted only a few times. The J gene is TRBJ2-1, the V gene TRBV5-1; D is tentatively TRBD1 or TRBD2 (6 bases each). CDR3 length: 15 residues. V gave up 2 bases and J gave up 8 bases, with 17 bases separating them. Germline-derived CDR1 and CDR2 are SGHRS and YFSETQ. CDR3 sequence: CASSFRDQGRHEQFF. DNA of the CDR3: TGCGCCAGCAGCTTCCGGGACCAGGGGAGGCATGAGCAGTTCTTC.

The chain has TRBV5-1 and TRBJ1-2, with D perhaps TRBD1 (5 bases). The germline V and J ends were trimmed by 0 bases and 8 bases, with 20 bases remaining between them. This CDR3 has 16 residues. In germline, CDR1 is SGHRS, CDR2 YFSETQ. Here the CDR3 reads CASSLARDERKSGYTF. CDR3 DNA sequence: TGCGCCAGCAGCTTGGCCAGGGATGAGCGGAAGAGCGGCTACACCTTC. Drawing the rest from reference TRBV5-1 and TRBJ1-2, the complete variable domain is KAGVTQTPRYLIKTRGQQVTLSCSPISGHRSVSWYQQTPGQGLQFLFEYFSETQRNKGNFPGRFSGRQFSNSRSEMNVSTLELGDSALYLCASSLARDERKSGYTFGSGTRLTVV.

The rearrangement uses TRBV15 and TRBJ2-7; 8 bases fit TRBD2. The CDR3 has 16 amino acids. V shed 3 bases, J shed 1 base, and the junction held 8 bases outside the gene matches. CDR1 LNHNV and CDR2 YYDKDF come from the germline V gene (reference sequence). CDR3 in amino acids: CATSRDLAGASYEQYF. The CDR3 DNA reads TGTGCCACCAGCAGGGACCTAGCGGGCGCATCCTACGAGCAGTACTTC.

The chain recombines TRBV7-2 with TRBJ1-4; maybe TRBD1 (6 bases). Germline CDR1 is SGHTA and CDR2 is FQGNSA. The ends were cut back, 3 bases at V and 8 bases at J, with 13 bases in the middle. This CDR3 has 14 amino acids. CDR3 residues: CASSFKGGEEKLFF. For the CDR3, the DNA is TGTGCCAGCAGCTTCAAGGGGGGGGAGGAAAAACTGTTTTTT.

The chain carries TRBV28 and TRBJ1-1; 7 nucleotides line up with TRBD1. The CDR3 is made up of 16 amino acids. V shed 5 bases, J shed 6 bases, and the junction held 15 bases outside the gene matches. Germline V lookup: CDR1 MDHEN, CDR2 SYDVKM. CDR3 sequence: CASSLEIMKTGSEAFF. The CDR3 DNA follows: TGTGCCAGCAGTCTGGAAATAATGAAGACAGGGTCTGAAGCTTTCTTT.

The rearrangement uses TRBV6-5 and TRBJ1-2; 7 bases line up with TRBD1. CDR1 is MNHEY, CDR2 SVGAGI, per germline. The V segment lost 2 bases and the J segment 3 bases; nucleotides outside the gene matches: 0. The CDR3 is 13 residues long. DNA of the CDR3: TGTGCCAGCAGTTACACAGGGGACTATGGCTACACCTTC. Residues: CASSYTGDYGYTF.

The rearrangement joins TRBV20-1 to TRBJ2-7; 7 bases line up with TRBD2. Germline V gene sequence: CDR1 DFQATT, CDR2 SNEGSKA (reference sequence). The CDR3 has 15 amino acids. V lost 4 bases, J lost 4 bases, and 13 bases stayed unmatched. CDR3 DNA: TGCAGTGCTAACCCTATTCTAGCGGTCTCTTACGAGCAGTACTTC. It translates to CSANPILAVSYEQYF.

This clonotype was recorded a few times. The chain carries TRBV4-2 and TRBJ2-3; 9 bases are shared with TRBD2. The CDR3 covers 15 residues. Germline CDR1 reads LGHNA; CDR2 reads YNFKEQ. Losses at the gene ends were 2 bases for V and 6 bases for J; bases not matched to a gene: 6. DNA of the CDR3: TGTGCCAGCAGCCAACCGGCGACTAGCGGCGATACGCAGTATTTT. This codes for CASSQPATSGDTQYF.

The chain recombines TRBV7-9 with TRBJ1-4, with a weak D call TRBD1 (6 bases). The CDR3 has 11 residues. V dropped 5 bases and J dropped 13 bases, with 11 bases sitting between them. Germline V lookup: CDR1 SEHNR, CDR2 FQNEAQ (reference sequence). This CDR3 reads CASSTRDTLFF. The CDR3 bases are TGTGCCAGCAGCACGCGGGACACACTGTTTTTT.

The J gene is TRBJ2-1, the V gene TRBV12-3 or TRBV12-4; D may be TRBD1 (6 bases). This CDR3 spans 15 amino acids. The V end lost 3 bases, the J end lost 9 bases, and 18 bases lay between the germline ends. The DNA for the CDR3 is TGTGCCAGCAGTTTTAGGTCGGGGCAGGGGCCTGAGCAGTTCTTC. It codes for CASSFRSGQGPEQFF.

This clonotype was counted a few times. The chain is built from TRBV6-1 and TRBJ1-1; no definite D call. This CDR3 contains 13 residues. CDR1 MNHNS and CDR2 SASEGT come from the germline V gene. Trimming took off 4 bases at V and 4 bases at J, with 10 bases between the two ends. CDR3 coding DNA: TGTGCCAGCAGTGGACCGGGTATCACTGAAGCTTTCTTT. This codes for CASSGPGITEAFF.

This clonotype has a handful of counts. The chain employs TRBV4-1 and TRBJ2-1; tentative D call: TRBD1 (5 bases). Trimming removed 1 base at V and 8 bases at J, with 9 bases between. Germline V lookup: CDR1 MGHRA, CDR2 YSYEKL. The CDR3 sequence is 13 residues long. The CDR3 is CASSQGGRDEQFF. CDR3 bases: TGCGCCAGCAGCCAAGGGGGCCGGGATGAGCAGTTCTTC.

The chain employs TRBV29-1 and TRBJ2-1, with TRBD2 matching over 10 bases. Germline values: CDR1 SQVTM, CDR2 ANQGSEA. The CDR3 is made up of 15 amino acids. With V trimmed by 7 bases and J by 0 bases, 6 bases remained unmatched. CDR3 in DNA: TGCAGCGCCGAAACTAGCGGGATCTCCTACAATGAGCAGTTCTTC. This codes for CSAETSGISYNEQFF.